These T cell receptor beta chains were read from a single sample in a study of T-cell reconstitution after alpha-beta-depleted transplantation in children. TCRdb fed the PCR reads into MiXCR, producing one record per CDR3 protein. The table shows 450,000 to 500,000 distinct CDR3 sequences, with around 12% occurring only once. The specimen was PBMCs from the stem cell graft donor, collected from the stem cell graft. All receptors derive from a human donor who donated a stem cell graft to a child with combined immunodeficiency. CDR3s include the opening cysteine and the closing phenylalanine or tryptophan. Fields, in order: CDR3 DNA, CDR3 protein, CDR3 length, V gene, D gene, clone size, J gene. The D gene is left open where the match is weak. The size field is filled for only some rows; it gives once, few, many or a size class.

TGTGCCAGCAGTTTGAGACAGCCAACTACGAACACCGGGGAGCTGTTTTTT,CASSLRQPTTNTGELFF,17,TRBV12-3/TRBV12-4,-,many,TRBJ2-2
TGTGCCAGCAGTTACACGGATCAGGCCCCCTACGAGCAGTACTTC,CASSYTDQAPYEQYF,15,TRBV6-5,-,-,TRBJ2-7
TGTGCCAGCAGCCAGGGAAGGACCGTCTCTGGGGCCAACGTCCTGACTTTC,CASSQGRTVSGANVLTF,17,TRBV7-2,-,few,TRBJ2-6
TGCAGCGTCGCCTTGGGAACGGGGACTGAAGCTTTCTTT,CSVALGTGTEAFF,13,TRBV29-1,-,few,TRBJ1-1
TGCGCCAGCAGCCAAGATGGGATAGGTGAAGCTTTCTTT,CASSQDGIGEAFF,13,TRBV4-3,-,few,TRBJ1-1
TGTGCCAGCAGCTTCCTAGAGGACACTGAAGCTTTCTTT,CASSFLEDTEAFF,13,TRBV7-2,-,many,TRBJ1-1
TGTGCCAGCAGCCCCGCGTTGGTGGTTGAGCAGTTCTTC,CASSPALVVEQFF,13,TRBV12-3/TRBV12-4,-,-,TRBJ2-1
TGTGCCAGCAGCCCCTTGGGGACCATCAATGAGCAGTTCTTC,CASSPLGTINEQFF,14,TRBV7-9,-,few,TRBJ2-1
TGTACCCTCAGTTCAACCCCGGAAGCTTTCTTT,CTLSSTPEAFF,11,TRBV28,-,-,TRBJ1-1
TGTGCCAGCATCCTGGGGACTCACTCGAGGAATTCACCCCTCCACTTT,CASILGTHSRNSPLHF,16,TRBV7-2,-,few,TRBJ1-6
TGTGCCAGCAGCTTAAATGGCCACGAGCAGTACTTC,CASSLNGHEQYF,12,TRBV7-6,-,few,TRBJ2-7
TGTGCCAGCAAACTTGGGACGGCGAGCACAGATACGCAGTATTTT,CASKLGTASTDTQYF,15,TRBV27,-,-,TRBJ2-3